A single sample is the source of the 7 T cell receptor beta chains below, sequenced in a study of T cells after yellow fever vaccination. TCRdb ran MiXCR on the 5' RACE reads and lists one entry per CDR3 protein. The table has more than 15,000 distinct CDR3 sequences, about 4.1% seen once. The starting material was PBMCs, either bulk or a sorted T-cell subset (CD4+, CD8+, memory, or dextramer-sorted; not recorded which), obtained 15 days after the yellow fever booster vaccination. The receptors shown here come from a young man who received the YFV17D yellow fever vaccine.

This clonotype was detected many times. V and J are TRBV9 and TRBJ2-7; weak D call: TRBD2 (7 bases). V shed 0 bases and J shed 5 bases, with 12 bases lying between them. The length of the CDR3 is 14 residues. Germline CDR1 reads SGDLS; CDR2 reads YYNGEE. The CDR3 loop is CASSVEGGVDEQYF. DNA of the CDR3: TGTGCCAGCAGCGTAGAAGGGGGGGTTGACGAGCAGTACTTC.

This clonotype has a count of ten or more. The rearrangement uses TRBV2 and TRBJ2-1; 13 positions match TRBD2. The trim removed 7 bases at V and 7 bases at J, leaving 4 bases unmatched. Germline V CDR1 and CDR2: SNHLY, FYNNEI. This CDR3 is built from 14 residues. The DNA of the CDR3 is TGTGCCAGCATTGGGACTAGCGGGACTAATGAGCAGTTCTTC. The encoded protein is CASIGTSGTNEQFF.

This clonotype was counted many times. The CDR3 sequence: CASRETSGSIYEQYF. The CDR3 coding sequence is TGTGCCAGCAGAGAAACTAGCGGGAGCATCTACGAGCAGTACTTC. V is TRBV6-1 and J is TRBJ2-7; 11 bases map to TRBD2. Germline assignment: CDR1 MNHNS and CDR2 SASEGT. The CDR3 has 15 residues. J was trimmed by 3 bases and V by 6 bases; bases with no gene match: 7.

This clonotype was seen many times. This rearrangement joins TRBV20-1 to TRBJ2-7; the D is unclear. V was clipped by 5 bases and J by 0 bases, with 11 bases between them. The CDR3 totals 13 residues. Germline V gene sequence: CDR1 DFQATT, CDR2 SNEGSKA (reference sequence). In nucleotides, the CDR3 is TGCAGTGCTTCCCATAAGAGCTCCTACGAGCAGTACTTC. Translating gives CSASHKSSYEQYF.

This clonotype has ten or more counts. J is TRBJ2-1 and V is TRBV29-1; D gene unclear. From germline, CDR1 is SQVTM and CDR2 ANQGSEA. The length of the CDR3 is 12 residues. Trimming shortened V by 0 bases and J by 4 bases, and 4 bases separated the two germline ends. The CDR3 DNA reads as TGCAGCGTTGAAGATGATTACAATGAGCAGTTCTTC. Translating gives CSVEDDYNEQFF.

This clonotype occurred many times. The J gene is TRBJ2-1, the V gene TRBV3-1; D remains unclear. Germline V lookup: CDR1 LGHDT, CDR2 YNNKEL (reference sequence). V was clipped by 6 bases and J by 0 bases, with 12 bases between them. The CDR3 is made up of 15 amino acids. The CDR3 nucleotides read TGTGCCAGCAGACCTCGCCCCTCCTCCTACAATGAGCAGTTCTTC. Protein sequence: CASRPRPSSYNEQFF.

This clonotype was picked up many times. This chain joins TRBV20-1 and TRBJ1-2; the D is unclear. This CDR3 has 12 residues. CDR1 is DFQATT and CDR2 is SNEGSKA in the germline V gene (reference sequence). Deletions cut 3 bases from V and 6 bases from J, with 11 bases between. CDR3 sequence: CSASMGSNGYTF. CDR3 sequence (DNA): TGCAGTGCTAGTATGGGGAGCAATGGCTACACCTTC.